One sample yielded the 24 T cell receptor beta chains listed below, sequenced in a study of immune evolution from preneoplasia to lung adenocarcinoma. Method: immunoSEQ multiplex PCR; TCRdb's copy keeps in-frame clones and lacks some. The table has a few thousand clones, about four fifths seen once; the top ten hold about 9.2%. The sequenced sample consisted of FFPE adjacent normal lung tissue. The receptors derive from a person aged 70 to 85 with lung adenocarcinoma.

This chain links TRBV11-2 with TRBJ2-5; 8 bases fit TRBD1. The CDR3 loop spans 15 amino acids. Germline V gene lookup returns CDR1 SGHAT and CDR2 FQNNGV. Trimming at V came to 5 bases and at J to 2 bases, leaving 7 bases not matched to a gene. CDR3 sequence: CASSQGQGRQETQYF. In DNA, the CDR3 is TGTGCCAGCAGCCAAGGACAGGGTCGACAAGAGACCCAGTACTTC.

The V call is TRBV2, the J call TRBJ2-3; D is unresolved. Germline V gene sequence: CDR1 SNHLY, CDR2 FYNNEI. The CDR3 is 14 amino acids. Between the trimmed V and J ends, which lost 7 bases and 2 bases, there was a span of 13 bases. The CDR3 loop reads CASTPLGSTDTQYF. The CDR3 DNA reads as TGTGCCAGCACCCCTCTTGGATCCACAGATACGCAGTATTTT.

J is TRBJ1-4 and V is TRBV6-1, with 8 bases matching TRBD1. CDR1 MNHNS and CDR2 SASEGT come from the germline V gene. CDR3 length: 14 residues. Trimming removed 4 bases from V and 8 bases from J; junction bases left unmatched: 6. The CDR3 region has the DNA TGTGCCAGCAGTGGGACAGGGAGAGGGGAAAAACTGTTTTTT. Translation: CASSGTGRGEKLFF.

With regard to this clone: At one boundary the junction diverges from the germline segment, which might be a read error. J is TRBJ1-5 and V is TRBV6-1, with D possibly matching TRBD1 (5 bases). This CDR3 comprises 13 residues. CDR1 is MNHNS, CDR2 SASEGT, per germline. In nucleotides, the CDR3 is TGTGTCAGCTTCCGGGACGGCAATCAGCCCCAGCATTTT. As protein: CVSFRDGNQPQHF.

This rearrangement joins TRBV27 to TRBJ1-5; D not resolved. From germline, CDR1 is MNHEY and CDR2 SMNVEV (reference sequence). Trimming left V 5 bases short and J 0 bases short, with 11 bases between. The CDR3 has 15 amino acids. CDR3 in amino acids: CASSRAWGSNQPQHF. The CDR3, as DNA: TGTGCCAGCAGTCGAGCATGGGGTAGCAATCAGCCCCAGCATTTT.

The V call is TRBV11-1, the J call TRBJ1-1; D is uncertain. The CDR3 loop spans 14 amino acids. The germline gives CDR1 SGHAT, CDR2 FQDESV (reference sequence). With 1 base removed from V and 3 bases from J, the gap between germline ends came to 9 bases. The CDR3 region has the DNA TGTGCCAGCAGCTTAGGCCGCGGTGACACTGAAGCTTTCTTT. As protein: CASSLGRGDTEAFF.

This chain connects TRBV6-1 to TRBJ1-5, with a weak D call TRBD1 (6 bases). The V gene's germline CDR1 is MNHNS and CDR2 SASEGT. The V and J ends lost 6 bases and 4 bases respectively, with 13 bases between them. This CDR3 contains 14 residues. CDR3 nucleotide sequence: TGTGCCAGCAGCGACAGGACTAGGAATCAGCCCCAGCATTTT. This encodes CASSDRTRNQPQHF.

V and J are TRBV30 and TRBJ1-1; 7 positions agree with TRBD1. This CDR3 comprises 14 residues. Trimming at V came to 6 bases and at J to 0 bases, leaving 7 bases not matched to a gene. Germline CDR1 is GTSNPN and CDR2 is SVGIG (reference sequence). The CDR3: CACEKGALNTEAFF. The DNA of the CDR3 is TGTGCCTGTGAGAAGGGGGCTTTGAACACTGAAGCTTTCTTT.

V is TRBV23-1 and J is TRBJ1-1; 7 bases match TRBD1. TRBV23-1 is an open reading frame, and its role is uncertain. Trimming took 0 bases from V and 5 from J; bases not matched to a gene: 6. There are 15 residues in the CDR3. DNA of the CDR3: TGCGCCAGCAGTCAATCAGGGGGCGCGGTAACTGAAGCTTTCTTT. Its protein is CASSQSGGAVTEAFF.

The chain joins TRBV7-8 to TRBJ2-7; tentatively, D is TRBD1 or TRBD2 (5 bases each). This CDR3 contains 16 residues. Germline lookup yields CDR1 SGHVS and CDR2 FQNEAQ. V was pared by 2 bases and J by 2 bases, with 16 bases between. CDR3 in DNA: TGTGCCAGCAGCTTATGGGGGTTATCGCAGACCTACGAGCAGTACTTC. Protein: CASSLWGLSQTYEQYF.

This clone was seen a handful of times. The chain couples TRBV11-2 to TRBJ2-3; 9 bases are shared with TRBD2. The CDR3 has 15 residues. In germline, CDR1 is SGHAT, CDR2 FQNNGV. J gave up 4 bases and V 3 bases, and 5 bases lay outside the gene matches. This CDR3 reads CASSLLAGVSDTQYF. The CDR3, as DNA: TGTGCCAGCAGCTTGTTAGCGGGGGTGTCAGATACGCAGTATTTT.

The CDR3 coding sequence is TGTGCCAGCAGTTTGGAGGGAGACTCCTACAATGAGCAGTTCTTC. This sequence encodes CASSLEGDSYNEQFF. The genes are TRBV6-5 and TRBJ2-1, with D perhaps matching TRBD2 (6 bases). The CDR3 is 15 residues long. Germline V gene data show CDR1 as MNHEY and CDR2 as SVGAGI. Trimming pared 4 bases from V and 0 bases from J, leaving 10 bases between.

The chain has TRBV18 and TRBJ1-6; 7 positions agree with TRBD1. Unmatched junction bases numbered 8, after V lost 2 bases and J lost 7 bases. This CDR3 contains 16 residues. Germline CDR1 is KGHSH and CDR2 is LQKENI. CDR3 protein: CASSPNAGGINSPLHF. Written as DNA, the CDR3 is TGTGCCAGCTCACCAAACGCAGGGGGTATCAATTCACCCCTCCACTTT.

This clone was observed a single time. The J gene is TRBJ1-1, the V gene TRBV10-2, with D unresolved. The CDR3 has 13 residues. Trimming removed 6 bases at V and 1 base at J, with 9 bases between. Germline values: CDR1 WSHSY, CDR2 SAAADI. The chain's CDR3 is CASSQQSNTEAFF. The CDR3 bases are TGCGCCAGCAGCCAGCAGTCGAACACTGAAGCTTTCTTT.

This clone was picked up one time. J is TRBJ1-5 and V is TRBV5-6, with D possibly TRBD1 on 6 matching bases. The CDR3 has 14 residues. Germline-derived CDR1 and CDR2 are SGHDT and YYEEEE. V lost 4 bases, J lost 7 bases, and 15 bases lay in between. The CDR3 DNA reads TGTGCCAGCAGCCAACAGGGTAACAGACAGCCCCAGCATTTT. Translated, it gives CASSQQGNRQPQHF. The full variable domain, rest sourced from reference TRBV5-6 and TRBJ1-5, is DAGVTQSPTHLIKTRGQQVTLRCSPKSGHDTVSWYQQALGQGPQFIFQYYEEEERQRGNFPDRFSGHQFPNYSSELNVNALLLGDSALYLCASSQQGNRQPQHFGDGTRLSIL.

The rearrangement uses TRBV2 and TRBJ2-3; 8 bases agree with TRBD2. The CDR3 has 13 amino acids. The V segment lost 8 bases and the J segment 1 base; nucleotides outside the gene matches: 2. Per germline, CDR1 SNHLY and CDR2 FYNNEI. Here the CDR3 DNA reads TGTGCCAGCTCACTAGCGGGCACAGATACGCAGTATTTT. As protein: CASSLAGTDTQYF.

The rearrangement joins TRBV29-1 to TRBJ2-5; tentative D call: TRBD2 (6 bases). The CDR3 runs to 15 residues. Germline V gene lookup returns CDR1 SQVTM and CDR2 ANQGSEA. The germline V and J ends were trimmed by 4 bases and 2 bases, with 17 bases remaining between them. The DNA of the CDR3 is TGCAGCGTTGTCGGAGGGGAAAGGGTTCAAGAGACCCAGTACTTC. Translation gives CSVVGGERVQETQYF.

The table lists this clone with a count of one. The chain carries TRBV7-9 and TRBJ1-1; 7 bases align to TRBD1. With 5 bases clipped from V and 7 bases from J, the junction kept 7 bases outside the gene matches. There are 13 residues in the CDR3. Germline values: CDR1 SEHNR, CDR2 FQNEAQ (reference sequence). CDR3 nucleotides: TGTGCCAGCAGCCCCGACAGGGTTATTGAAGCTTTCTTT. Translation: CASSPDRVIEAFF.

The rearrangement uses TRBV6-5 and TRBJ2-7; either TRBD1 or TRBD2 may fit D (5 bases each). Trimming stripped 2 bases from V and 0 bases from J, with 14 bases between. Germline loops: CDR1 MNHEY, CDR2 SVGAGI. The CDR3 extends over 16 amino acids. The CDR3 nucleotides are TGTGCCAGCAGTTACCAGGGATCTGGGGGCTCCTACGAGCAGTACTTC. Amino acid sequence: CASSYQGSGGSYEQYF.

There are a few counts of this clone. The chain links TRBV29-1 to TRBJ1-5; D not resolved. Looked up from germline, CDR1 is SQVTM and CDR2 is ANQGSEA. Trimming took 4 bases from V and 2 from J, leaving 9 bases between them. The CDR3 covers 13 residues. The CDR3 region is CSVGEGRNQPQHF. The DNA of the CDR3 is TGCAGCGTTGGGGAGGGCCGCAATCAGCCCCAGCATTTT.

V usage is TRBV10-3 and J usage is TRBJ2-7; D call uncertain. This CDR3 spans 17 amino acids. V was trimmed by 0 bases and J by 6 bases, leaving 21 bases between them. Germline V gene sequence: CDR1 ENHRY, CDR2 SYGVKD. The CDR3 region has the DNA TGTGCCATCAGTGAGTCTTCGTCCCCCGTTTCAAGCAGCGAGCAGTACTTC. This encodes CAISESSSPVSSSEQYF.

The chain has TRBV9 and TRBJ2-6, with D possibly matching TRBD2 (6 bases). V was shortened by 4 bases and J by 0 bases, with 14 bases between the two germline ends. CDR1 and CDR2 from the germline V gene are SGDLS and YYNGEE. The CDR3 sequence is 17 residues long. The CDR3 reads CASSRAGVLSGANVLTF. The DNA for the CDR3 is TGTGCCAGCAGCAGAGCGGGTGTCCTCTCTGGGGCCAACGTCCTGACTTTC.

The V and J genes are TRBV5-6 and TRBJ2-7, with 9 positions matching TRBD2. V lost 0 bases and J lost 7; bases outside the gene matches: 17. The germline CDR1 and CDR2 sequences are SGHDT and YYEEEE. The CDR3 loop spans 18 amino acids. As DNA, the CDR3 is TGTGCCAGCAGCTTGGCCATCAGCGAGTTTGCGGGGGGGCGAGAGCAGTACTTC. It yields the protein CASSLAISEFAGGREQYF. The whole variable domain, filled in from reference TRBV5-6 and TRBJ2-7, reads DAGVTQSPTHLIKTRGQQVTLRCSPKSGHDTVSWYQQALGQGPQFIFQYYEEEERQRGNFPDRFSGHQFPNYSSELNVNALLLGDSALYLCASSLAISEFAGGREQYFGPGTRLTVT.

The CDR3 DNA reads as TGTGCCAGCAGCCGAGGACGGTACACCGGGGAGCTGTTTTTT. It translates to CASSRGRYTGELFF. This sequence joins TRBV7-2 and TRBJ2-2; D uncertain. The germline gives CDR1 SGHTA, CDR2 FQGNSA. Between the trimmed V and J ends, which lost 5 bases and 3 bases, there was a span of 10 bases. This CDR3 contains 14 residues.